These T cell receptor beta chains were read from a single sample in a study of CD8 T cells in Susac syndrome. TCRdb analysed the immunoSEQ multiplex PCR reads with MiXCR anew, one entry per CDR3 protein. The sample has about 140,000 distinct CDR3 sequences; roughly 94% are singletons. Specimen: CD8+ T cells from PBMCs. The origin of the receptors is a human donor in good health. Both conserved end residues are part of each CDR3. Each record gives: J gene, D gene, V gene, clone size, CDR3 protein, CDR3 DNA. D genes are given only for firm matches. Where a row states a size, it is once, few, many or the class of an expanded clone; other rows omit it.

TRBJ2-7 | . | TRBV28 | . | CASRASYEQYF | TGTGCCAGCAGGGCCTCCTACGAGCAGTACTTC
TRBJ2-7 | . | TRBV29-1 | few | CSARDPDYEQYF | TGCAGCGCCCGGGACCCTGACTACGAGCAGTACTTC
TRBJ2-7 | TRBD2 | TRBV29-1 | . | CSVATRATSGRASYSYEQYF | TGCAGCGTTGCCACTAGAGCCACTAGCGGGAGGGCCTCCTACTCCTACGAGCAGTACTTC
TRBJ2-1 | . | TRBV30 | . | CAWSVDLGQFSYNEQFF | TGTGCCTGGAGTGTTGATCTGGGTCAGTTCTCCTACAATGAGCAGTTCTTC
TRBJ2-7 | . | TRBV13 | . | CASSSSIEQYF | TGTGCCAGCAGCTCCTCGATCGAGCAGTACTTC
TRBJ2-7 | TRBD1 | TRBV29-1 | . | CSVEDRQGIYEQYF | TGCAGCGTTGAAGATCGACAGGGGATTTACGAGCAGTACTTC
TRBJ2-1 | . | TRBV29-1 | once | CSVEPSGWGAFNEQFF | TGCAGCGTTGAACCATCAGGGTGGGGTGCCTTCAATGAGCAGTTCTTC
TRBJ2-7 | . | TRBV15 | . | CATSSRLTSYEQYF | TGTGCCACCAGCTCGCGACTTACCTCCTACGAGCAGTACTTC
TRBJ2-1 | . | TRBV13 | . | CASSASGLLNEQFF | TGTGCCAGCAGCGCCTCGGGACTGTTAAATGAGCAGTTCTTC
TRBJ1-1 | . | TRBV29-1 | . | CSVKGDKIEAFF | TGCAGCGTCAAAGGGGACAAAATAGAAGCTTTCTTT
TRBJ2-1 | . | TRBV27 | many | CASSLSSYNEQFF | TGTGCCAGCAGTTTGAGCTCCTACAATGAGCAGTTCTTC
TRBJ2-2 | . | TRBV4-2 | . | CASSQWGSTGELFF | TGTGCCAGCAGCCAGTGGGGTTCCACCGGGGAGCTGTTTTTT
TRBJ1-5 | . | TRBV6-5 | . | CASPMWYQPQHF | TGTGCCAGCCCCATGTGGTATCAGCCCCAGCATTTT